These 10 T cell receptor beta chains originate from one sample sequenced in a study of Ad26.COV2.S vaccination and SARS-CoV-2 variants. TCRdb's table, derived via immunoSEQ multiplex PCR, lists solely in-frame clones and lacks some. Of around 450,000 clones in the sample, less than 95% were seen once. Treatment reported: approximately 18 received Ad26.COV2.S at low or high dose, single or two shots; about 5 received placebo; per-sample allocation not given. Specimens were obtained on day 63 following the first vaccine or placebo injection. Sequencing was performed on peripheral blood, taken in a trial of Ad26.COV2.S vaccine versus placebo. Source of these receptors: a person aged 18-60 years who received the Ad26.COV2.S COVID-19 vaccine or a placebo.

J is TRBJ2-3 and V is TRBV13, with unresolved D. CDR3 length: 15 amino acids. Trimming cost V 2 bases and J 0 bases, with 9 bases left between them. Germline CDR1 is PRHDT and CDR2 is FYEKMQ (reference sequence). Here the CDR3 reads CASSLLYGSTDTQYF. The CDR3 DNA follows: TGTGCCAGCAGCTTATTGTATGGGAGCACAGATACGCAGTATTTT.

This clone is a singleton in its sample. The chain couples TRBV21-1 to TRBJ2-7; TRBD1 is taken as the D call from the table, unchecked against the DNA. TRBV21-1 is annotated as a pseudogene. CDR3 length: 16 amino acids. The CDR3 region has the DNA TGTGCCAGCAGCTCAAGCAGGGACAGACGCTCCTACGAGCAGTACTTC. Protein sequence: CASSSSRDRRSYEQYF.

This clone was seen only a few times. The rearrangement joins TRBV7-8 to TRBJ1-1; TRBD1 matches at 7 bases. J lost 7 bases, V lost 2 bases, and 10 bases had no gene match. The CDR3 sequence is 15 residues long. The germline V gene has CDR1 SGHVS and CDR2 FQNEAQ. The CDR3 nucleotides are TGTGCCAGCAGCTTATCACCGACAGGGTATGGTGAAGCTTTCTTT. Protein: CASSLSPTGYGEAFF.

The chain uses TRBV28 and TRBJ2-1; TRBD2 matches 10 bases. The CDR3 length is 14 residues. V gave up 7 bases and J gave up 6 bases; unmatched junction bases: 6. Germline V gene sequence: CDR1 MDHEN, CDR2 SYDVKM. The CDR3 DNA follows: TGTGCCAGCACGGCTCTAGCGGGAGTCAATGAGCAGTTCTTC. This encodes CASTALAGVNEQFF.

This chain links TRBV24-1 with TRBJ2-5; TRBD1 matches 10 bases. Germline CDR1 reads KGHDR; CDR2 reads SFDVKD. Trimming at V came to 12 bases and at J to 4 bases, leaving 16 bases not matched to a gene. The CDR3 length is 16 residues. The CDR3 sequence: CAPKLLWDRGAETQYF. CDR3 in DNA: TGTGCCCCAAAACTCTTATGGGACAGGGGTGCAGAGACCCAGTACTTC.

This chain connects TRBV2 to TRBJ2-1, with D perhaps given as TRBD1 or TRBD2 (5 bases each). V was shortened by 5 bases and J by 8 bases, with 16 bases between the two germline ends. The CDR3 is 14 amino acids. The V gene's germline CDR1 is SNHLY and CDR2 FYNNEI. CDR3 residues: CASSLGTDLDEQFF. The CDR3 DNA reads TGTGCCAGCAGTCTCGGGACGGACCTGGATGAGCAGTTCTTC.

V gene TRBV7-2 combines with J gene TRBJ2-7, with 7 nucleotides matching TRBD2. Trimming at V came to 5 bases and at J to 3 bases, leaving 16 bases not matched to a gene. CDR1 is SGHTA and CDR2 is FQGNSA in the germline V gene. The CDR3 loop spans 17 amino acids. For the CDR3, the DNA is TGTGCCAGCAGCGCCGGGACTACCCCCTCACAGATCTACGAGCAGTACTTC. Residues: CASSAGTTPSQIYEQYF.

This clone was counted once. The genes are TRBV19 and TRBJ1-2; the D is unclear. The CDR3 consists of 16 residues. CDR1 and CDR2 from the germline V gene are LNHDA and SQIVND (reference sequence). Trimming stripped 3 bases from V and 2 bases from J, with 16 bases between. The CDR3 DNA follows: TGTGCCAGTAGTATCCCGACAACGGGATCGAACTATGGCTACACCTTC. Translating gives CASSIPTTGSNYGYTF. The full variable domain, completed using reference TRBV19 and TRBJ1-2, is DGGITQSPKYLFRKEGQNVTLSCEQNLNHDAMYWYRQDPGQGLRLIYYSQIVNDFQKGDIAEGYSVSREKKESFPLTVTSAQKNPTAFYLCASSIPTTGSNYGYTFGSGTRLTVV.

V gene TRBV5-1 combines with J gene TRBJ1-1; maybe TRBD1 (5 bases). This CDR3 contains 17 residues. Trimming took off 1 base at V and 5 bases at J, with 21 bases between the two ends. Per the germline V gene, CDR1 is SGHRS and CDR2 is YFSETQ. The CDR3 loop reads CASSLFVEGRLRTEAFF. As DNA, the CDR3 is TGCGCCAGCAGCTTGTTTGTTGAGGGGCGCTTAAGAACTGAAGCTTTCTTT.

The chain has TRBV4-2 and TRBJ2-1; the D call may be TRBD1 or TRBD2 (5 bases each). From germline, CDR1 is LGHNA and CDR2 YNFKEQ. The CDR3 extends over 21 amino acids. The V and J ends lost 0 bases and 7 bases respectively, with 31 bases between them. The CDR3, as DNA: TGTGCCAGCAGCCAAGATAAGGGCGGGTTTGGGACGGACGGCGGAAGAAATGAGCAGTTCTTC. This gives the protein CASSQDKGGFGTDGGRNEQFF.